The next 12 T cell receptor beta chains were all read from a single sample in a study of T cell responses to AZD1222 COVID-19 vaccine. The assay was immunoSEQ multiplex PCR, and TCRdb's table has in-frame clones only and misses some. The sample has over 130,000 clones; approximately 94% are singletons. The starting material was peripheral blood, obtained on day 0 of AZD1222 vaccination. These receptors were obtained from an adult in good health.

This chain joins TRBV5-1 and TRBJ2-3; D gene unclear. V lost 0 bases, J lost 4 bases, and 12 bases lay in between. This CDR3 region has 15 residues. Germline assignment: CDR1 SGHRS and CDR2 YFSETQ. This CDR3 reads CASSLGGQGSDTQYF. Written as DNA, the CDR3 is TGCGCCAGCAGCTTGGGAGGCCAAGGATCAGATACGCAGTATTTT.

The rearrangement joins TRBV19 to TRBJ2-7, with TRBD1 matching 9 bases. Germline V gene lookup returns CDR1 LNHDA and CDR2 SQIVND (reference sequence). Unmatched junction bases numbered 9, after V lost 6 bases and J lost 3 bases. The length of the CDR3 is 15 residues. The CDR3 DNA reads TGTGCCAGTAGCATGGGACAGGGAGCTTTCTACGAGCAGTACTTC. Protein sequence: CASSMGQGAFYEQYF.

The rearrangement links TRBV20-1 to TRBJ1-2, with D unresolved. The CDR3 consists of 17 residues. V lost 3 bases, J lost 4 bases, and 24 bases lay in between. Germline-derived CDR1 and CDR2 are DFQATT and SNEGSKA (reference sequence). CDR3 sequence reads: CSASLAPRHANFYGYTF. The CDR3 nucleotides read TGCAGTGCTAGTTTGGCACCTAGACATGCTAATTTCTATGGCTACACCTTC.

This CDR3 is CASSLTGYTEAFF. The DNA of the CDR3 is TGTGCCAGCAGCTTAACAGGGTACACTGAAGCTTTCTTT. The chain uses TRBV27 and TRBJ1-1; TRBD1 is a possible D gene (6 bases). Germline V gives CDR1 MNHEY, CDR2 SMNVEV (reference sequence). V lost 6 bases and J 3 bases, leaving 11 bases between the germline ends. This CDR3 has 13 amino acids.

This chain links TRBV5-5 with TRBJ2-7; 7 bases agree with TRBD1. Germline-derived CDR1 and CDR2 are SGHKS and YYEKEE (reference sequence). This CDR3 is 14 amino acids long. The V segment lost 0 bases and the J segment 4 bases; nucleotides outside the gene matches: 4. The CDR3 DNA reads as TGTGCCAGCAGCTTGGAACACAGGGGTTACGAGCAGTACTTC. Translated, it gives CASSLEHRGYEQYF.

The chain couples TRBV19 to TRBJ2-1, with D unresolved. The CDR3 spans 14 residues. Germline V CDR1 and CDR2: LNHDA, SQIVND (reference sequence). Trimming shortened V by 4 bases and J by 5 bases, and 12 bases separated the two germline ends. The CDR3 sequence: CASSSSQYDNEQFF. CDR3 nucleotide sequence: TGTGCCAGTAGTAGCTCCCAGTACGACAATGAGCAGTTCTTC.

CDR3 bases: TGCAGCGTTGATGAGGGGCTCTACTATGGCTACACCTTC. It yields the protein CSVDEGLYYGYTF. This chain uses TRBV29-1 with TRBJ1-2, with D possibly being TRBD1 (5 bases). This CDR3 is built from 13 residues. Trimming cost V 3 bases and J 3 bases, with 11 bases left between them. CDR1 is SQVTM, CDR2 ANQGSEA, per germline.

The genes are TRBV2 and TRBJ1-1, with D perhaps matching TRBD1 (5 bases). V dropped 8 bases and J dropped 3 bases, with 13 bases sitting between them. The CDR3 covers 13 residues. From germline, CDR1 is SNHLY and CDR2 FYNNEI. The CDR3 DNA sequence: TGTGCCAGCCATAAAGGGGCCGACACTGAAGCTTTCTTT. It encodes CASHKGADTEAFF.

This chain links TRBV6-5 with TRBJ2-7, with D unresolved. V gave up 6 bases and J gave up 3 bases, with 9 bases separating them. The CDR3 runs 12 residues. Germline V gene data show CDR1 as MNHEY and CDR2 as SVGAGI. CDR3 amino acids: CASSPDGYEQYF. CDR3 coding DNA: TGTGCCAGCAGCCCGGACGGCTACGAGCAGTACTTC.

This sequence joins TRBV18 and TRBJ2-6; D unclear. Per the germline V gene, CDR1 is KGHSH and CDR2 is LQKENI. The CDR3 runs to 13 residues. V was trimmed by 4 bases and J by 1 base, leaving 2 bases between them. The CDR3 DNA is TGTGCCAGCTCACAGTCTGGGGCCAACGTCCTGACTTTC. It is translated as CASSQSGANVLTF.

The chain has TRBV18 and TRBJ2-7; D is unresolved. Germline-derived CDR1 and CDR2 are KGHSH and LQKENI. Trimming pared 3 bases from V and 3 bases from J, leaving 12 bases between. The CDR3 length is 14 residues. The CDR3 coding sequence is TGTGCCAGCTCACCTCAGGCAATCAACTACGAGCAGTACTTC. It specifies CASSPQAINYEQYF.

The chain is built from TRBV7-7 and TRBJ2-1; a weak D match, TRBD1 (7 bases). With 5 bases removed from V and 6 bases from J, the gap between germline ends came to 17 bases. Germline CDR1 is SSHAT and CDR2 is FNYEAQ (reference sequence). This CDR3 has 15 residues. This CDR3 is CASSPGGGASNEQFF. The DNA of the CDR3 is TGTGCCAGCAGCCCCGGAGGGGGCGCTTCCAATGAGCAGTTCTTC.